This TCR beta chain was observed in a study of blood T cell repertoires in COVID-19. Looking at the study overall: The analysed material was cDNA or gDNA that came from T cells, B-cell-depleted T cells, or PBMCs.

The germline CDR1 and CDR2 sequences are SNHLY and FYNNEI. With 3 bases removed from V and 10 bases from J, the gap between germline ends came to 13 bases. This CDR3 spans 13 amino acids. Participants' reported clinical history set cohort assignment. Recovery among Cohort 3 donors was established by two negative PCRs, clearance, or symptom resolution. As originally analysed: Nucleated cell counts were estimated from reference gene primer amplification. Profiling relied on immunoSEQ multiplex PCR, and the TCRdb table lists in-frame clones only, not all of them. V and J calls and clone size are those listed in that table; D and trimming were worked out from the DNA. The table lists over 300,000 clones, about 85% of them singletons.

The V call is TRBV2, the J call TRBJ2-1; D not resolved. Sequenced: PBMCs or T cells enriched from blood (not recorded which). This receptor was obtained from a woman aged 30 to 39 who had recovered from COVID-19. DNA of the CDR3: TGTGCCAGCAGTGACGAGAGTCTATGGGAGCAGTTCTTC. Translated, it gives CASSDESLWEQFF.